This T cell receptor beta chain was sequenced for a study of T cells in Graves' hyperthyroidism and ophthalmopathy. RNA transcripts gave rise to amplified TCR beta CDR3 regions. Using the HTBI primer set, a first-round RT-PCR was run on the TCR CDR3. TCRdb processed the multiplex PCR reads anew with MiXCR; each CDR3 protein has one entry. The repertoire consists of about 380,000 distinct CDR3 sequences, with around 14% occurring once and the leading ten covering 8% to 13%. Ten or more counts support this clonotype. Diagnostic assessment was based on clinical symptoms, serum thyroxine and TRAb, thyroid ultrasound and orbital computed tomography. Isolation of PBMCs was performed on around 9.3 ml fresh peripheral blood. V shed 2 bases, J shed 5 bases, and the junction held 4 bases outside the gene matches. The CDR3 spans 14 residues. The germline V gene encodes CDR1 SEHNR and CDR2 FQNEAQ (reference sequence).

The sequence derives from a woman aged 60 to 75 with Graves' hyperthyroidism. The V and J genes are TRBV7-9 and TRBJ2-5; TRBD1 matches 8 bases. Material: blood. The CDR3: CASSLLDREETQYF. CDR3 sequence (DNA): TGTGCCAGCAGCTTATTGGACAGGGAGGAGACCCAGTACTTC.